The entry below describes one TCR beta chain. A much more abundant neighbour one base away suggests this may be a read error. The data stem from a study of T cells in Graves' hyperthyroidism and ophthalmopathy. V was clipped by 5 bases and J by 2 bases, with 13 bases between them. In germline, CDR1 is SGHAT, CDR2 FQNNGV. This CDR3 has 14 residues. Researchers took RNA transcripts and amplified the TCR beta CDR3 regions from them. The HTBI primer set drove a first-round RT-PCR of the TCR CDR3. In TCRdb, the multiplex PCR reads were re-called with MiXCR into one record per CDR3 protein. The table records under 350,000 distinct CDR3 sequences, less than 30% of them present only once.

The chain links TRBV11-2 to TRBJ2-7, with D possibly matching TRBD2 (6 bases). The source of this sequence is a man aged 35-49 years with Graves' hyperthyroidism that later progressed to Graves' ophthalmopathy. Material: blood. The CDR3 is CASSVDGGTYEQYF. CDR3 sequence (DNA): TGTGCCAGCAGCGTTGACGGCGGGACCTACGAGCAGTACTTC.